Reported below is one T cell receptor beta chain. Antigen specificity is unknown. Libraries were prepared by immunoSEQ multiplex PCR; TCRdb keeps only in-frame clonotypes and omits some of them. The sample carries 70,000 to 85,000 clones, approximately 95% recorded once. The data belong to a study of OX40 agonist ivuxolimab in advanced cancers. Study-wide results and limits: Expanded peripheral T cells had an undetermined antigen specificity. Clonal expansion by week 6 occurred in CD4+ and CD8+ blood T cells (at 0.1 to 3.0 mg/kg).

No patient had autoimmune disease or received systemic immunosuppression. Researchers took blood at baseline, on cycle 4 day 1, and on cycle 7 day 1. V was shortened by 4 bases and J by 2 bases, with 8 bases between the two germline ends. The germline V gene encodes CDR1 MNHEY and CDR2 SMNVEV (reference sequence). The length of the CDR3 is 13 residues. This sequence originates from an adult with an advanced solid tumor such as melanoma, head and neck, liver or kidney cancer. This specimen consisted of CD4+ or CD8+ T cells sorted from blood, obtained in a trial of the OX40 agonist ivuxolimab. This chain uses TRBV27 with TRBJ1-2; D is possibly TRBD1 (5 bases). DNA of the CDR3: TGTGCCAGCAGTTCGGGGGGGAACTATGGCTACACCTTC. Its protein is CASSSGGNYGYTF.